The clone carrying this TCR beta chain was observed many times. The sorted Tregs were CD4+CD25+CD127-/low cells. TCRdb independently ran MiXCR on the 5' RACE reads; one entry per CDR3 protein. The sample holds approximately 40,000 distinct CDR3 sequences; 20% to 25% are singletons and the top ten take around 4%. The sequence derives from a female donor with breast cancer. Input material: Tregs sorted from blood.

This chain's CDR3 is CSASAGEKGRNYGYTF. CDR3 in DNA: TGCAGTGCTTCAGCCGGGGAAAAGGGAAGAAACTATGGCTACACCTTC. The chain carries TRBV20-1 and TRBJ1-2; no firm D call. Trimming removed 5 bases at V and 2 bases at J, with 21 bases between. The CDR3 runs to 16 residues. Germline loops: CDR1 DFQATT, CDR2 SNEGSKA (reference sequence).